The next 18 T cell receptor beta chains were all read from a single sample in a study of CD8 T cells in ankylosing spondylitis. Each CDR3 protein gets one entry after TCRdb re-called the 5' RACE reads with MiXCR. The data hold hundreds of thousands of distinct CDR3 sequences, with 20% to 25% observed a single time. The sequenced material came from blood, either unsorted or a sorted T cell fraction (not recorded which). All receptors come from a female donor with ankylosing spondylitis or in good health (not recorded which).

This clonotype was detected only a few times. The J gene is TRBJ2-7, the V gene TRBV5-1, with D tentatively TRBD2 (6 bases). Trimming left V 0 bases short and J 6 bases short, with 10 bases between. The CDR3 is made up of 13 amino acids. Per germline, CDR1 SGHRS and CDR2 YFSETQ. CDR3 amino acids: CASSLGGTFEQYF. Here the CDR3 DNA reads TGCGCCAGCAGCTTGGGCGGGACGTTCGAGCAGTACTTC.

DNA of the CDR3: TGTGCCAGCAGCCAACTAGAGGGCTACGAGCAGTACTTC. Protein product: CASSQLEGYEQYF. The chain uses TRBV3-1 and TRBJ2-7; D is perhaps TRBD2 (5 bases). Germline values: CDR1 LGHDT, CDR2 YNNKEL (reference sequence). This CDR3 is 13 amino acids long. Trimming shortened V by 2 bases and J by 3 bases, and 8 bases separated the two germline ends.

V and J are TRBV5-1 and TRBJ2-7; D might be TRBD1 (6 bases). Trimming cost V 4 bases and J 2 bases, with 13 bases left between them. The germline CDR1 and CDR2 sequences are SGHRS and YFSETQ. CDR3 length: 14 amino acids. The CDR3 DNA sequence: TGCGCCAGCAGCGCACAGGGACCGCCCTACGAGCAGTACTTC. Its protein product is CASSAQGPPYEQYF. The whole variable domain, filled in from reference TRBV5-1 and TRBJ2-7, reads KAGVTQTPRYLIKTRGQQVTLSCSPISGHRSVSWYQQTPGQGLQFLFEYFSETQRNKGNFPGRFSGRQFSNSRSEMNVSTLELGDSALYLCASSAQGPPYEQYFGPGTRLTVT.

This clonotype was counted a few times. This sequence joins TRBV12-3 or TRBV12-4 and TRBJ1-5, with TRBD1 as a possible D gene (5 bases). Deletions cut 6 bases from V and 6 bases from J, with 15 bases between. The CDR3 runs 14 residues. This chain's CDR3 is CASRTDSFGQPQHF. The CDR3, as DNA: TGTGCCAGCAGGACCGACAGTTTCGGTCAGCCCCAGCATTTT.

The CDR3 protein is CASRLQGREDTQYF. The CDR3 bases are TGTGCCAGCAGACTCCAGGGTAGGGAGGATACGCAGTATTTT. The rearrangement joins TRBV3-1 to TRBJ2-3, with D perhaps matching TRBD1 or TRBD2 (5 bases each). The CDR3 loop spans 14 amino acids. With 6 bases removed from V and 6 bases from J, the gap between germline ends came to 16 bases. Germline assignment: CDR1 LGHDT and CDR2 YNNKEL (reference sequence).

This clonotype was detected only a few times. The V gene is TRBV12-3 or TRBV12-4, the J gene TRBJ2-1; TRBD2 agrees at 12 bases. The CDR3 spans 18 residues. J lost 8 bases, V lost 2 bases, and 13 bases had no gene match. The DNA of the CDR3 is TGTGCCAGCAGTTTACGGCCTAGCGGGAGGGCGTTCACACATGAGCAGTTCTTC. It codes for CASSLRPSGRAFTHEQFF.

CDR3 sequence reads: CASSPHQTGTSGTPPSGELFF. For the CDR3, the DNA is TGTGCCAGCAGCCCCCACCAGACCGGGACTAGCGGGACACCACCCTCCGGGGAGCTGTTTTTT. The V gene is TRBV9, the J gene TRBJ2-2; 13 bases are shared with TRBD2. This CDR3 comprises 21 residues. V trimming: 4 bases; J trimming: 6 bases; junction bases outside the gene matches: 21. Germline V gene data show CDR1 as SGDLS and CDR2 as YYNGEE.

The chain uses TRBV20-1 and TRBJ2-5; D unclear. Looked up from germline, CDR1 is DFQATT and CDR2 is SNEGSKA (reference sequence). The CDR3 is 13 residues long. The V end was cut by 3 bases, the J end by 2 bases, with 10 bases between. The CDR3 coding sequence is TGCAGTGCTAGCGTAGTAGGTCAAGAGACCCAGTACTTC. This sequence encodes CSASVVGQETQYF.

The rearrangement joins TRBV5-1 to TRBJ2-7; D is undetermined. The ends were cut back, 4 bases at V and 3 bases at J, with 14 bases in the middle. The CDR3 spans 14 residues. Germline CDR1 is SGHRS and CDR2 is YFSETQ. This CDR3 reads CASSPRPLGYEQYF. CDR3 DNA sequence: TGCGCCAGCAGCCCACGGCCCCTCGGCTACGAGCAGTACTTC.

This rearrangement joins TRBV11-2 to TRBJ2-1; D is possibly TRBD1 (7 bases). Germline assignment: CDR1 SGHAT and CDR2 FQNNGV. Trimming took off 5 bases at V and 0 bases at J, with 23 bases between the two ends. The CDR3 length is 19 residues. CDR3 region: CASSPPTGTVRTSYNEQFF. The CDR3, as DNA: TGTGCCAGCAGCCCCCCGACAGGGACTGTGCGCACCTCCTACAATGAGCAGTTCTTC.

The rearrangement links TRBV20-1 to TRBJ2-7; 10 positions match TRBD1. V gave up 3 bases and J gave up 3 bases; unmatched junction bases: 11. CDR3 length: 16 residues. Germline V CDR1 and CDR2: DFQATT, SNEGSKA (reference sequence). The CDR3 here is CSASGGDRGGLYEQYF. The CDR3 bases are TGCAGTGCTAGCGGTGGGGACAGGGGTGGCCTCTACGAGCAGTACTTC.

This chain joins TRBV10-1 and TRBJ2-3; D not certain. V was trimmed by 6 bases and J by 2 bases, leaving 9 bases between them. CDR3 length equals 13 residues. Germline V gene lookup returns CDR1 WNHNN and CDR2 SYGVQD (reference sequence). CDR3 sequence (DNA): TGCGCCAGCAGCCAAGGGTACACAGATACGCAGTATTTT. The encoded protein is CASSQGYTDTQYF.

The chain joins TRBV28 to TRBJ1-1; TRBD1 aligns across 12 bases. Germline V gene lookup returns CDR1 MDHEN and CDR2 SYDVKM. With V trimmed by 10 bases and J by 3 bases, 9 bases remained unmatched. This CDR3 spans 15 amino acids. Here the CDR3 reads CATGGQGAGDTEAFF. The CDR3 DNA reads TGTGCCACTGGGGGACAGGGGGCGGGGGACACTGAAGCTTTCTTT.

This sequence joins TRBV30 and TRBJ2-2; D uncertain. The CDR3 has 14 amino acids. V was cut by 0 bases and J by 6 bases, with 11 bases left in between. Germline V lookup: CDR1 GTSNPN, CDR2 SVGIG (reference sequence). As DNA, the CDR3 is TGTGCCTGGAGTGTAAAAATAAGGTCCGGGGAGCTGTTTTTT. Its translation is CAWSVKIRSGELFF. Filled out from reference TRBV30 and TRBJ2-2, the complete variable domain reads SQTIHQWPATLVQPVGSPLSLECTVEGTSNPNLYWYRQAAGRGLQLLFYSVGIGQISSEVPQNLSASRPQDRQFILSSKKLLLSDSGFYLCAWSVKIRSGELFFGEGSRLTVL.

The chain employs TRBV20-1 and TRBJ2-3; the D gene could be TRBD1 or TRBD2 (6 bases each). V was trimmed by 3 bases and J by 4 bases, leaving 14 bases between them. The CDR3 loop spans 14 amino acids. Germline assignment: CDR1 DFQATT and CDR2 SNEGSKA (reference sequence). CDR3 DNA sequence: TGCAGTGCTAGGGTCCCGGGGGCCTCAGATACGCAGTATTTT. Residues: CSARVPGASDTQYF.

The chain is built from TRBV12-3 or TRBV12-4 and TRBJ1-3; D gene ambiguous. This CDR3 region has 16 residues. V shed 3 bases and J shed 0 bases, with 12 bases lying between them. CDR3 nucleotide sequence: TGTGCCAGCAGTTTTCGTCGGTCGATCTCTGGAAACACCATATATTTT. Its protein product is CASSFRRSISGNTIYF.

This chain joins TRBV2 and TRBJ2-7; D might be TRBD2 (6 bases). V dropped 7 bases and J dropped 5 bases, with 18 bases sitting between them. Germline V gene data show CDR1 as SNHLY and CDR2 as FYNNEI. This CDR3 has 14 amino acids. The CDR3 reads CASTGTPPLDEQYF. The CDR3 DNA sequence: TGTGCCAGCACCGGGACTCCTCCATTAGACGAGCAGTACTTC.

This CDR3 reads CASSLSGGRAITGELFF. In DNA form, the CDR3 reads TGTGCCAGCAGCTTAAGCGGGGGCAGGGCGATCACCGGGGAGCTGTTTTTT. The gene calls are TRBV7-9 and TRBJ2-2; 8 nucleotides line up with TRBD2. The CDR3 runs to 17 residues. In germline, CDR1 is SEHNR, CDR2 FQNEAQ (reference sequence). Losses at the gene ends were 2 bases for V and 4 bases for J; bases not matched to a gene: 9.